This T cell receptor (beta chain) was captured in a study of T cell responses to AZD1222 COVID-19 vaccine. Study-wide results and limits: Repertoires were obtained only post-peak T cell response. Unmutated variant regions reportedly attract nearly half of all spike-specific TCRs.

Sequencing was performed with immunoSEQ multiplex PCR; in TCRdb, only in-frame clones are kept and a portion is missing. There are 70,000 to 95,000 clones in the sample; almost 90% occur only once, and 6.9% lies in the top ten. Comments on this clone: Its antigen is not identified.

The CDR3 is 13 residues long. The V end was cut by 6 bases, the J end by 7 bases, with 13 bases between. The germline V gene has CDR1 LNHDA and CDR2 SQIVND (reference sequence). This receptor was obtained from an adult who received the AZD1222 COVID-19 vaccine. The sample consisted of peripheral blood, taken 28 days after the second AZD1222 dose. The chain is built from TRBV19 and TRBJ2-1, with D tentatively TRBD2 (5 bases). CDR3 DNA sequence: TGTGCCAGTAGCCCCATCGGGGATAATGAGCAGTTCTTC. It encodes CASSPIGDNEQFF.